One and the same sample provided the 21 T cell receptor beta chains below, sequenced in a study of tumor-infiltrating lymphocytes in primary liver carcinoma. Scientists recovered RNA and DNA together from approximately 20-30 mg of unsorted bulk tissue. TCR beta cDNA was made from 400 to 600 ng total RNA with a constant-region primer. Amplification in three nested multiplex PCR rounds with slightly modified ARM-PCR gave rise to TCR beta libraries. Two initial PCR rounds of around 9 cycles each paired TRBV1-TRBV30 forward primers with a C-beta reverse primer. TCRdb itself ran the multiplex PCR reads through MiXCR, one entry per CDR3 protein. In the table there are roughly 80,000 distinct CDR3 sequences, roughly two thirds of which are singletons. The material sequenced was tumor-adjacent normal liver tissue. These receptors all stem from a man aged 40-55 years with primary liver carcinoma and hepatitis B virus infection.

In the case of this clonotype: A read error may account for a junction end that differs from germline. This chain links TRBV11-2 with TRBJ2-3; D perhaps matches TRBD2 (6 bases). Looked up from germline, CDR1 is SGHAT and CDR2 is FQNNGV. CDR3 length equals 15 residues. The CDR3 sequence is CASSFYGGSADMQYF. Written as DNA, the CDR3 is TGCGCCAGCAGCTTCTACGGGGGTAGCGCAGATATGCAGTATTTT.

This clonotype was counted only a few times. At one boundary the junction diverges from the germline segment, which might be a read error. The chain employs TRBV11-2 and TRBJ2-5; D unclear. Germline V lookup: CDR1 SGHAT, CDR2 FQNNGV. This CDR3 is built from 14 residues. The CDR3 spells CANSLDRGKETQCF. The CDR3 nucleotides read TGTGCCAACAGCTTAGATCGTGGTAAAGAGACCCAGTGCTTC.

This chain joins TRBV10-2 and TRBJ2-1; 10 bases line up with TRBD2. The J segment lost 13 bases and the V segment lost 10 bases, leaving 13 bases of the junction unmatched. Germline V lookup: CDR1 WSHSY, CDR2 SAAADI. The CDR3 is made up of 13 amino acids. CDR3 sequence: CANCLAGVCEQFF. The CDR3 coding sequence is TGCGCCAACTGCCTAGCGGGAGTATGTGAACAGTTCTTC.

The chain links TRBV6-2 or TRBV6-3 to TRBJ2-1; D gene uncertain. The CDR3 is 11 amino acids. CDR1 is MNHEY, CDR2 SVGEGT, per germline. The V end was cut by 8 bases, the J end by 15 bases, with 17 bases between. The CDR3 loop reads CASGYRASLFF. CDR3 nucleotides: TGTGCCAGCGGCTATCGTGCCTCCTTGTTCTTC.

The V call is TRBV19, the J call TRBJ2-1; 7 positions match TRBD1. The junction had 5 bases not matched to a gene; V was cut back by 5 bases and J by 4 bases. CDR1 LNHDA and CDR2 SQIVND come from the germline V gene (reference sequence). CDR3 length: 14 residues. The CDR3 sequence: CASSLGQPYNEQFF. The DNA for the CDR3 is TGTGCCAGTAGTTTGGGACAGCCATACAATGAGCAGTTCTTC. The full variable domain, completed using reference TRBV19 and TRBJ2-1, is DGGITQSPKYLFRKEGQNVTLSCEQNLNHDAMYWYRQDPGQGLRLIYYSQIVNDFQKGDIAEGYSVSREKKESFPLTVTSAQKNPTAFYLCASSLGQPYNEQFFGPGTRLTVL.

This clonotype has a handful of counts. A clone one base away is much larger, so this may be a read error. This chain joins TRBV13 and TRBJ2-1, with D possibly called TRBD1 or TRBD2 (6 bases each). The CDR3 has 15 residues. Germline CDR1 is PRHDT and CDR2 is FYEKMQ (reference sequence). For the CDR3, the DNA is TGTGCCAGGAGCTTAGGGGGGAACTCCTACAATGAGCAGTTCTTC. It encodes CARSLGGNSYNEQFF.

As concerns this clonotype: Because the CDR3 is missing its conserved closing phenylalanine or tryptophan, this is likely a read error. The rearrangement joins TRBV4-1 to TRBJ2-1, with D perhaps TRBD1 (5 bases). Trimming took off 1 base at V and 7 bases at J, with 14 bases between the two ends. Germline CDR1 is MGHRA and CDR2 is YSYEKL. The CDR3 is made up of 15 amino acids. The CDR3 DNA reads as TGCGCCAGCAGCCAAGCACGCTTACAGGTGAATGAGCAGTTCCTC. It is translated as CASSQARLQVNEQFL.

Note on this clonotype: A read error may be the cause here, since a much bigger clone is one base away. The CDR3 DNA sequence: TGCAGCGTACGCGGGACTAGCGGGGAGTCCTACGAGCAGTACTTC. Translating it yields CSVRGTSGESYEQYF. This chain joins TRBV29-1 and TRBJ2-7; 13 bases agree with TRBD2. The germline V gene encodes CDR1 SQVTM and CDR2 ANQGSEA. V lost 6 bases, J lost 1 base, and 6 bases stayed unmatched. CDR3 length equals 15 residues.

As regards this clonotype: Without the conserved terminal phenylalanine or tryptophan, this CDR3 likely stems from a read error. The CDR3, as DNA: TGTGCCAGCAGTTCGTCCGGGACTAGCGGGTATTCTGGGGCCAACGTCCTGACTCTC. It encodes CASSSSGTSGYSGANVLTL. The chain uses TRBV6-5 and TRBJ2-6, with TRBD2 identical over 12 bases. The CDR3 totals 19 residues. The germline CDR1 and CDR2 sequences are MNHEY and SVGAGI. Germline trimming cut 4 bases from V and 1 base from J; bases unmatched to any gene: 8.

The chain couples TRBV10-2 to TRBJ2-7, with a tentative D call TRBD2 (6 bases). Trimming cost V 7 bases and J 0 bases, with 13 bases left between them. CDR3 length: 14 residues. The germline CDR1 and CDR2 sequences are WSHSY and SAAADI. The CDR3 region is CASNATGDSYEQYF. The CDR3 DNA reads TGCGCCAGCAATGCGACGGGAGACTCCTACGAGCAGTACTTC.

This clonotype has just a few counts. The conserved phenylalanine or tryptophan is not found at the CDR3 terminus, so this likely reflects a read error. This chain links TRBV29-1 with TRBJ2-7; D possibly corresponds to TRBD2 (5 bases). V gave up 6 bases and J gave up 4 bases, with 16 bases separating them. CDR1 and CDR2 (germline): SQVTM, ANQGSEA. The CDR3 is made up of 13 amino acids. The CDR3 DNA reads TGCAGCGTCCGGGGAGTATCGGGGTACGAGCAGTACTTA. As protein: CSVRGVSGYEQYL.

V and J are TRBV19 and TRBJ1-4, with 9 bases aligning to TRBD1. This CDR3 spans 17 amino acids. The germline V gene has CDR1 LNHDA and CDR2 SQIVND (reference sequence). Germline trimming cut 4 bases from V and 7 bases from J; bases unmatched to any gene: 13. The CDR3 bases are TGTGCCAGTAGTAGGGGGAAACAGGGGGCGATTGGTGAAAAACTGTTTTTT. This translates into CASSRGKQGAIGEKLFF.

To note about this clonotype: Since a much larger clone is just one base distant, this may be a read error. The chain carries TRBV5-6 and TRBJ1-5, with D unclear. The germline gives CDR1 SGHDT, CDR2 YYEEEE. The length of the CDR3 is 16 residues. The CDR3 coding sequence is TGTGCCAGCAGCTTTGGAGGAGTTTATAGCAATCAGTCCCAGCATTTT. This codes for CASSFGGVYSNQSQHF. Filled out from reference TRBV5-6 and TRBJ1-5, the complete variable domain reads DAGVTQSPTHLIKTRGQQVTLRCSPKSGHDTVSWYQQALGQGPQFIFQYYEEEERQRGNFPDRFSGHQFPNYSSELNVNALLLGDSALYLCASSFGGVYSNQSQHFGDGTRLSIL.

The DNA for the CDR3 is TGTGCCAGTCCGACTAGCGGGCAAGTCTCCTACGAGCAGTACTTC. Its protein is CASPTSGQVSYEQYF. The rearrangement links TRBV19 to TRBJ2-7; 10 bases fit TRBD2. The germline CDR1 and CDR2 sequences are LNHDA and SQIVND (reference sequence). V gave up 8 bases and J gave up 0 bases; unmatched junction bases: 7. The CDR3 runs to 15 residues.

As concerns this clonotype: A single base separates this from a much larger clone, so it may be a read error. The V and J genes are TRBV28 and TRBJ1-2; D gene unclear. Germline CDR1 is MDHEN and CDR2 is SYDVKM. The CDR3 is 12 residues long. As DNA, the CDR3 is TGTGCCATCAGTTTAACTAACTATGGCTACACCTTC. Encoded protein: CAISLTNYGYTF.

This clonotype showed up just once. V usage is TRBV6-1 and J usage is TRBJ2-3; the match to TRBD2 covers 12 bases. The CDR3 has 13 residues. In germline, CDR1 is MNHNS, CDR2 SASEGT. The CDR3: CVSSGLAGYAQYF. CDR3 sequence (DNA): TGTGTTAGCAGTGGACTAGCGGGGTATGCGCAGTATTTT.

Note on this clonotype: One end of the junction is discordant with germline, which a read error may explain. This chain links TRBV24-1 with TRBJ2-1; TRBD2 agrees at 10 bases. CDR1 is KGHDR, CDR2 SFDVKD, per germline. The CDR3 contains 16 residues. The DNA for the CDR3 is TGTACCACCAGTGATTTCAGTAGCGGGAGGTTCGATGAGCAGTTCTTC. Translation gives CTTSDFSSGRFDEQFF.

A word on this clonotype: This may be a read error: a much more frequent sequence differs by one nucleotide. V gene TRBV6-6 combines with J gene TRBJ2-7, with TRBD1 matching over 8 bases. CDR3 length: 13 residues. Looked up from germline, CDR1 is MNHNY and CDR2 is SVGAGI (reference sequence). The trim removed 6 bases at V and 4 bases at J, leaving 5 bases unmatched. This CDR3 reads CASRPTGGYEQYF. In nucleotides, the CDR3 is TGTGCCAGCAGGCCCACAGGGGGATACGAGCAGTACTTC.

The chain recombines TRBV10-3 with TRBJ2-7, with 10 bases aligning to TRBD1. The CDR3 length is 14 residues. Germline assignment: CDR1 ENHRY and CDR2 SYGVKD. CDR3 amino acids: CATRTGQGPYEQYF. CDR3 DNA: TGTGCTACCCGAACGGGACAGGGGCCCTACGAGCAGTACTTC.

In this sample, this clonotype turned up once. The chain employs TRBV29-1 and TRBJ1-5, with 8 bases matching TRBD1. TRBJ2-3 matches the DNA end more closely, so the J call is doubtful. Germline loops: CDR1 SQVTM, CDR2 ANQGSEA. The CDR3 totals 12 residues. The CDR3 protein is CSFGQGNQPQYF. DNA of the CDR3: TGCAGCTTTGGACAGGGCAATCAGCCCCAGTATTTT.

The chain carries TRBV11-2 and TRBJ2-1; 7 bases are shared with TRBD1. CDR1 is SGHAT, CDR2 FQNNGV, per germline. The trim removed 0 bases at V and 4 bases at J, leaving 15 bases unmatched. This CDR3 spans 19 amino acids. CDR3 nucleotide sequence: TGTGCCAGCAGCTTAGATGGTCGATTCAGGGGGACCCCTTACAATGAGCAGTTCTTC. It translates to CASSLDGRFRGTPYNEQFF.